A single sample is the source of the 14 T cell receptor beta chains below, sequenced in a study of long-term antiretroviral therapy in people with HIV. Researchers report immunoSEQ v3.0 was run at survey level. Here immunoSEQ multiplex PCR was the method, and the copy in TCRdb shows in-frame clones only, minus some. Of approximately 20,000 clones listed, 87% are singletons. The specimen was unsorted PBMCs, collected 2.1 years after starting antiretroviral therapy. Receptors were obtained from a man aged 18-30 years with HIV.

The CDR3 nucleotides read TGTGCCAGCCGGGGACTAGCGGAGAACACCGGGGAGCTGTTTTTT. Translated, it gives CASRGLAENTGELFF. The chain is built from TRBV28 and TRBJ2-2; 11 bases agree with TRBD2. The CDR3 has 15 amino acids. From germline, CDR1 is MDHEN and CDR2 SYDVKM. The ends lost 8 bases at V and 1 base at J; junction bases unmatched: 3. Together with reference TRBV28 and TRBJ2-2, the CDR3 gives the full variable domain: DVKVTQSSRYLVKRTGEKVFLECVQDMDHENMFWYRQDPGLGLRLIYFSYDVKMKEKGDIPEGYSVSREKKERFSLILESASTNQTSMYLCASRGLAENTGELFFGEGSRLTVL.

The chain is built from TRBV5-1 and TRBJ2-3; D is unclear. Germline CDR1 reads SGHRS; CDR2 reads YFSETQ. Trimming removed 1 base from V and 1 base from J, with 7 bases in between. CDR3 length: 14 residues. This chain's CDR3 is CASSLYVGTDTQYF. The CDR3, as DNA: TGCGCCAGCAGCTTGTACGTGGGCACAGATACGCAGTATTTT.

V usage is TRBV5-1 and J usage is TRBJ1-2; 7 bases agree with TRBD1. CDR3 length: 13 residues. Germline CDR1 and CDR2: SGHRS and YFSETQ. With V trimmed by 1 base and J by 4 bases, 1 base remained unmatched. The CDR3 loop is CASSLRDSYGYTF. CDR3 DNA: TGCGCCAGCAGCTTGAGGGACAGCTATGGCTACACCTTC.

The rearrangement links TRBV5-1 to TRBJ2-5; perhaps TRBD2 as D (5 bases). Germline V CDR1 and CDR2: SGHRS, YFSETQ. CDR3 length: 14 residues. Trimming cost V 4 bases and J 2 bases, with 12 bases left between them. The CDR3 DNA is TGCGCCAGCAGCCCGAGCGGAGTACAAGAGACCCAGTACTTC. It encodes CASSPSGVQETQYF.

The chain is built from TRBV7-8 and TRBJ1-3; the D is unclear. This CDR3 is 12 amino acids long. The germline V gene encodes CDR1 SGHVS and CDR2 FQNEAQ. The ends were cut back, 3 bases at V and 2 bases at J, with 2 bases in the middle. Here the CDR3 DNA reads TGTGCCAGCAGCTTTACTGGAAACACCATATATTTT. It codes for CASSFTGNTIYF.

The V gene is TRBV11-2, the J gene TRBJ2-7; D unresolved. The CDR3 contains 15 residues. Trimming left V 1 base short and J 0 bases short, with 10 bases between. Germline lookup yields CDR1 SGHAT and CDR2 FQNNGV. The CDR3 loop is CASSLAPPTSYEQYF. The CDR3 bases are TGTGCCAGCAGCTTAGCGCCTCCAACCTCCTACGAGCAGTACTTC.

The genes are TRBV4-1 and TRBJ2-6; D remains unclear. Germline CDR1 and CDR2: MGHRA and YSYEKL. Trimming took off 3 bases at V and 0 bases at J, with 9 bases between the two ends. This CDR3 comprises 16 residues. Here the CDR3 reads CASSHARSSGANVLTF. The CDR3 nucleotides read TGCGCCAGCAGCCATGCTCGGAGCTCTGGGGCCAACGTCCTGACTTTC.

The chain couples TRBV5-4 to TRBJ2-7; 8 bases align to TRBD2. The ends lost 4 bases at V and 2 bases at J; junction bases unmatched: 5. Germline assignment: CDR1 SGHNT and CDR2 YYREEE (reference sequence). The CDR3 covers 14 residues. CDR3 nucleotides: TGTGCCAGCAGCACCGATAGCGGGACCTACGAGCAGTACTTC. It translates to CASSTDSGTYEQYF.

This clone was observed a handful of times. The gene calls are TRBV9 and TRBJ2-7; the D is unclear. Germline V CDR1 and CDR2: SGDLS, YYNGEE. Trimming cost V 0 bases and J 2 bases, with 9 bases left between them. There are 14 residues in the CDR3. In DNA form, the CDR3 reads TGTGCCAGCAGCGTAGGACCAGGAGCCTACGAGCAGTACTTC. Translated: CASSVGPGAYEQYF. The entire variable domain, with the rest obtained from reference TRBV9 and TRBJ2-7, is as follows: DSGVTQTPKHLITATGQRVTLRCSPRSGDLSVYWYQQSLDQGLQFLIQYYNGEERAKGNILERFSAQQFPDLHSELNLSSLELGDSALYFCASSVGPGAYEQYFGPGTRLTVT.

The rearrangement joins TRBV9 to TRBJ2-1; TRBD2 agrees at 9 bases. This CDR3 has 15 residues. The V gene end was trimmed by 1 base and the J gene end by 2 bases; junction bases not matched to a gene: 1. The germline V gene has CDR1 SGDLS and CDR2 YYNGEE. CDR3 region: CASSVLAGAYNEQFF. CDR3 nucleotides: TGTGCCAGCAGCGTATTAGCGGGGGCCTACAATGAGCAGTTCTTC.

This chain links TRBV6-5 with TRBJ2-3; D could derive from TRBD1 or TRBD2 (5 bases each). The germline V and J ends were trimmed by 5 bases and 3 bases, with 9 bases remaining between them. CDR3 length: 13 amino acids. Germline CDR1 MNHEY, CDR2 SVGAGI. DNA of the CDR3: TGTGCCAGCAGTCGGGGACGAACAGATACGCAGTATTTT. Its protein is CASSRGRTDTQYF.

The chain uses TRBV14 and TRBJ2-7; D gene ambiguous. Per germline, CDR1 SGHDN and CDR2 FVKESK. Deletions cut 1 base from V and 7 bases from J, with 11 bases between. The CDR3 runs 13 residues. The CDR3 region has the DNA TGTGCCAGCAGCCAAGTTAGGCTGGGGGAGCAGTACTTC. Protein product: CASSQVRLGEQYF.

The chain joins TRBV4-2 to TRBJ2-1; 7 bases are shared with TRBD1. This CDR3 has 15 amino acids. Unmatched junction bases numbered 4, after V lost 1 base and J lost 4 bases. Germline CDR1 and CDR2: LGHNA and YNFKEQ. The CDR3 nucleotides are TGTGCCAGCAGCCAAGGGGACAGAAATTACAATGAGCAGTTCTTC. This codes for CASSQGDRNYNEQFF.

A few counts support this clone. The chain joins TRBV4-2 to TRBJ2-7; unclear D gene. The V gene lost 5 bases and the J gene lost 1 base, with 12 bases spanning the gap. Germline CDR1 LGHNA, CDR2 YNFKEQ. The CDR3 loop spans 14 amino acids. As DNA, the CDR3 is TGTGCCAGCAGCAGAGCGATCGGGTCCTACGAGCAGTACTTC. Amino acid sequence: CASSRAIGSYEQYF.